The entry that follows covers one TCR beta chain sequence. Antigen unknown. These data belong to a study of T-cell reconstitution after alpha-beta-depleted transplantation in children. The study, taken as a whole, reports: A year post-transplant, T-cell counts and diversity derived mostly from newly produced T cells. TCRbeta diversity was high at day 60 in some patients (a result of surviving recipient T cells and thymic progenitors). As was reported, about two months after transplant, alpha-beta T cells came from several hundred expanded graft clones.

Trimming cost V 1 base and J 3 bases, with 13 bases left between them. Per the germline V gene, CDR1 is SGHTA and CDR2 is FQGNSA. CDR3 length: 16 amino acids. During its preparation, the TCRbeta library received unique molecular identifiers. Using its own MiXCR run on the PCR reads, TCRdb lists one record per CDR3 protein. The sample records 800,000 to 1,000,000 distinct CDR3 sequences, about 26% being singletons. Source: PBMCs, mostly from graft donor cells, taken 360 days after TCRalphabeta/CD19-depleted stem cell transplant. The V and J genes are TRBV7-2 and TRBJ2-4; D might be TRBD2 (6 bases). The sequence was collected from a boy younger than two who had a stem cell transplant for SCID, so the T cells may come from the graft donor. CDR3 DNA: TGTGCCAGCAGCTTAGTCGGGGGAAACGGCAAAAACATTCAGTACTTC. It encodes CASSLVGGNGKNIQYF.